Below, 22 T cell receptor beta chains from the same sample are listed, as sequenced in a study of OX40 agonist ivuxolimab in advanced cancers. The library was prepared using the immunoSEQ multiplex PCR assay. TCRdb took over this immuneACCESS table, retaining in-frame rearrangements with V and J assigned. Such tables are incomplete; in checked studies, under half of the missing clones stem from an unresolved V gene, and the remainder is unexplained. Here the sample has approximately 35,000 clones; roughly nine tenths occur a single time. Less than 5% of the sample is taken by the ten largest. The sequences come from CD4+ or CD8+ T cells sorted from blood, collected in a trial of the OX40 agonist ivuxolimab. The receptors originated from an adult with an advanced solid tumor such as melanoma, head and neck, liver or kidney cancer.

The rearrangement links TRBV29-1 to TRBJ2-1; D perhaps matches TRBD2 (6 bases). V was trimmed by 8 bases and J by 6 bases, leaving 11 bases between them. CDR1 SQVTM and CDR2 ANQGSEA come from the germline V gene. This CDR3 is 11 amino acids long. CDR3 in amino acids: CSTRRGNEQFF. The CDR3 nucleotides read TGCAGCACTAGGAGGGGCAATGAGCAGTTCTTC.

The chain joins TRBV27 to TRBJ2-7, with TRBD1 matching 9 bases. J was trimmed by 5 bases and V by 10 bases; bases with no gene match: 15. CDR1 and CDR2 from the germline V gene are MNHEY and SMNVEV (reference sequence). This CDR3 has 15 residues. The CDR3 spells CATLRTGTGKNEQYF. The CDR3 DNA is TGTGCCACCTTAAGGACCGGGACAGGGAAAAACGAGCAGTACTTC.

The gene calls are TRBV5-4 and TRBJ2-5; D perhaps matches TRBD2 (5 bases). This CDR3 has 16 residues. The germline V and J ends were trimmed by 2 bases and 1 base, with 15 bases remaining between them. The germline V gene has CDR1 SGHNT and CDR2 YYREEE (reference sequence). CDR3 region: CASSFGSRGAQETQYF. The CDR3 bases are TGTGCCAGCAGCTTTGGGAGTCGGGGAGCCCAAGAGACCCAGTACTTC.

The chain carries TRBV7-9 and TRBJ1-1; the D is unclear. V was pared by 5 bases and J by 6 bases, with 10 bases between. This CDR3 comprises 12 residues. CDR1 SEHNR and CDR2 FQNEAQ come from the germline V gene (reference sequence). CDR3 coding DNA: TGTGCCAGCAGCCAGACCGTTCCTGAAGCTTTCTTT. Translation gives CASSQTVPEAFF.

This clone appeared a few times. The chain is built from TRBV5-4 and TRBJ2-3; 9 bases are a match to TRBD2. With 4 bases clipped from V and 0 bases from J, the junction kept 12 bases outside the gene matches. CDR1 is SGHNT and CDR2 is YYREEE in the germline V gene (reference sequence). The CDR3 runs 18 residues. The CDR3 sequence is CASSGPGLARTSTDTQYF. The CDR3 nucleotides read TGTGCCAGCAGCGGACCGGGACTAGCAAGGACTAGCACAGATACGCAGTATTTT.

CDR3 coding DNA: TGTGCCAGCAGCGCTCGGACAGGCTCCTACGAGCAGTACTTC. Amino acids: CASSARTGSYEQYF. This chain joins TRBV7-8 and TRBJ2-7; the match to TRBD1 covers 7 bases. Per germline, CDR1 SGHVS and CDR2 FQNEAQ. J was trimmed by 0 bases and V by 5 bases; bases with no gene match: 4. The CDR3 is 14 amino acids.

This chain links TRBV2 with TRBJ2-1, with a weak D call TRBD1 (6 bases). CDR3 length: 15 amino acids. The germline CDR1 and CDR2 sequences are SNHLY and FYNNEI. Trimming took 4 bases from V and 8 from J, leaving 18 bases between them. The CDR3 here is CASSVQGIMGDEQFF. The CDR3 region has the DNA TGTGCCAGCAGTGTACAGGGTATTATGGGGGATGAGCAGTTCTTC.

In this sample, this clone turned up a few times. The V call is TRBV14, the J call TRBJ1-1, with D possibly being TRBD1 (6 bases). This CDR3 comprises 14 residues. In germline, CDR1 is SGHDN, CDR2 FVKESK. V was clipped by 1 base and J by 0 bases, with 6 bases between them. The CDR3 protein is CASSQAGVNTEAFF. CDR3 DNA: TGTGCCAGCAGCCAAGCAGGGGTGAACACTGAAGCTTTCTTT.

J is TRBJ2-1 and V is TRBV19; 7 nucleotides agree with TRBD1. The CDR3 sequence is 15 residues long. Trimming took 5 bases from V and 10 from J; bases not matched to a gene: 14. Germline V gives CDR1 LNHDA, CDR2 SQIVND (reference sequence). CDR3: CASSVPGQTLGEQFF. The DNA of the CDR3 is TGTGCCAGTAGTGTACCGGGACAGACATTAGGAGAGCAGTTCTTC.

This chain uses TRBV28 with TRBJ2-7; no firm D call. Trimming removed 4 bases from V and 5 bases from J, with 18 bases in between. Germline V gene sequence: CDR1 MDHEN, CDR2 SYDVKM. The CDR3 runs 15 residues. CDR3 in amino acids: CASSWRLPFIDEQYF. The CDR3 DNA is TGTGCCAGCAGTTGGAGACTCCCCTTTATCGACGAGCAGTACTTC.

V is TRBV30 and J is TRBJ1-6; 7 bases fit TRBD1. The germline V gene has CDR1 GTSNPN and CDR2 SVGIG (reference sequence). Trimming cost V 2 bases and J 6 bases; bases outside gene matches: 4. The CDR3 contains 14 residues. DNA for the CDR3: TGTGCCTGGAGTTCCGGGACAGCTAATTCACCCCTCCACTTT. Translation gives CAWSSGTANSPLHF.

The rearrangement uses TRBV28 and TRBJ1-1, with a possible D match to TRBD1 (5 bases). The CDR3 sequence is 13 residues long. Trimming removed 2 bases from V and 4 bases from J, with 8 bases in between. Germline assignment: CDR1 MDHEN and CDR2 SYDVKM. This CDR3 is CASSLGGFTEAFF. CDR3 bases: TGTGCCAGCAGTTTAGGGGGGTTCACTGAAGCTTTCTTT.

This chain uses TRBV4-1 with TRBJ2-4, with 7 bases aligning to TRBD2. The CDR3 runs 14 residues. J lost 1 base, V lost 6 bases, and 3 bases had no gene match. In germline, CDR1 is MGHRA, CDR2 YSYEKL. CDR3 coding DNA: TGCGCCAGCAGGGATAGCGGGGCCAAAAACATTCAGTACTTC. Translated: CASRDSGAKNIQYF.

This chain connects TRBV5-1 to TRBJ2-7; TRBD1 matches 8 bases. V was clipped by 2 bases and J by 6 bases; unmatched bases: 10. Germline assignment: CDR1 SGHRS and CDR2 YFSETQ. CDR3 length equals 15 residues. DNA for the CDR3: TGCGCCAGCAGCTTCTCCATAATAGGACAGGGCGAGCAGTACTTC. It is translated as CASSFSIIGQGEQYF.

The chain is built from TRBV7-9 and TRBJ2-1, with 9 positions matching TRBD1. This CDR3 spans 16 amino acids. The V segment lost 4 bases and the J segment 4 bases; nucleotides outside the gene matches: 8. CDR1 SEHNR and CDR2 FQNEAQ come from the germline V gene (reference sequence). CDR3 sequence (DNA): TGTGCCAGCAGCTCACGGGACAGGGTGGCTTACAATGAGCAGTTCTTC. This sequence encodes CASSSRDRVAYNEQFF.

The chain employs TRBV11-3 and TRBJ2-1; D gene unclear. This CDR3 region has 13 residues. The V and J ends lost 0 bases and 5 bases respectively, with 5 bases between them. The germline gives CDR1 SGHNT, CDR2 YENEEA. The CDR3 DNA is TGTGCCAGCAGCTTAGACAGAAACAATGAGCAGTTCTTC. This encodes CASSLDRNNEQFF.

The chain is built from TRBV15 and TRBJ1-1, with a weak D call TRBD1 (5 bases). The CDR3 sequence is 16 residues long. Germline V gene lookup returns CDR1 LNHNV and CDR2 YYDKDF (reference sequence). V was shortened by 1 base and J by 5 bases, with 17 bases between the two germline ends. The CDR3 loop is CATSRGMGQRATEAFF. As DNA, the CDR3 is TGTGCCACCAGCAGAGGAATGGGGCAGAGGGCGACTGAAGCTTTCTTT.

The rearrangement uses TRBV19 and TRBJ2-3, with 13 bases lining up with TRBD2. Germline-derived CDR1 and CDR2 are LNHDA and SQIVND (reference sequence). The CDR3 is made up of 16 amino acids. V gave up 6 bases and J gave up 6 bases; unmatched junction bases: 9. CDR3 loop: CASSPGLAGVPDTQYF. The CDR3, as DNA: TGTGCCAGTAGCCCAGGACTAGCGGGGGTCCCCGATACGCAGTATTTT.

Here the CDR3 DNA reads TGCGCCAGCAGCCAAGATACCTTCGAGGGTTTTGTTTCAGGGACTGGAAACACCATATATTTT. The encoded protein is CASSQDTFEGFVSGTGNTIYF. This chain links TRBV4-1 with TRBJ1-3; possible D gene TRBD1, 5 bases. V was cut by 0 bases and J by 2 bases, with 26 bases left in between. The CDR3 covers 21 residues. Germline V gives CDR1 MGHRA, CDR2 YSYEKL.

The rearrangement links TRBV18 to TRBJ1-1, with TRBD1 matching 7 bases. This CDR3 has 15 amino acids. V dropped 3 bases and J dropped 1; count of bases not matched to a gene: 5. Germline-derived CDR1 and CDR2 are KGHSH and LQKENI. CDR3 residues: CASSPSTGENTEAFF. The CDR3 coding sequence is TGTGCCAGCTCACCTTCTACAGGGGAGAACACTGAAGCTTTCTTT.

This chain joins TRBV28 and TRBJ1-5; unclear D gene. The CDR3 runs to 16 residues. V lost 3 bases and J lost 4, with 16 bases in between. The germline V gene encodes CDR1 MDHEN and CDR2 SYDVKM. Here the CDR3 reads CASSLVWQPGNQPQHF. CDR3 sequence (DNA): TGTGCCAGCAGTTTGGTTTGGCAGCCTGGAAATCAGCCCCAGCATTTT.

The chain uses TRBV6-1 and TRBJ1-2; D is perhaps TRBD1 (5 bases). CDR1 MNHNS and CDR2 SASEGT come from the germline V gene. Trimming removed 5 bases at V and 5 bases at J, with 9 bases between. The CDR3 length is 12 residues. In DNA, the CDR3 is TGTGCCAGCAGTACAGGACGGTATGGCTACACCTTC. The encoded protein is CASSTGRYGYTF.